This T cell receptor (beta chain) was sequenced for a study of immune evolution from preneoplasia to lung adenocarcinoma. Study-wide results and caveats: Later-stage lesions appeared to have more T cells, more diversity, less clonality. Normal lung had the highest top T cell clone frequencies.

Some clones are missing from TCRdb's copy, which holds only in-frame ones; the method was immunoSEQ multiplex PCR. The sample includes some 4,700 clones, about 80% seen only once; the top ten take roughly 8.6%. Of note for this clone: Its matching antigen is unknown.

Patients had resection in Japan or China between the mid-2010s and the late 2010s. Two lung cancer pathologists independently confirmed each histologic diagnosis. This receptor was taken from a person aged 60-80 years with lung adenocarcinoma. Sequenced sample: FFPE adjacent normal lung tissue.

Here the CDR3 reads CSVEDYNEQFF. In DNA form, the CDR3 reads TGCAGCGTTGAAGATTACAATGAGCAGTTCTTC. The V gene is TRBV29-1, the J gene TRBJ2-1; D not certain. CDR1 and CDR2 from the germline V gene are SQVTM and ANQGSEA. The ends were cut back, 0 bases at V and 4 bases at J, with 1 base in the middle. This CDR3 comprises 11 residues.